One and the same sample provided the 32 T cell receptor beta chains below, sequenced in a study of identical twins. TCRdb redid the calling of the 5' RACE reads with MiXCR, one entry per CDR3 protein. The repertoire has some 500,000 distinct CDR3 sequences, under 25% of them found once; the top ten carry roughly 0.91%. The sample was also reused in another study, on T cells expressing NK-cell markers.

Sequenced material: CD4+ T cells sorted from blood. The receptors were sampled from a woman between 18 and 30 years old in good health.

This clonotype was detected only a few times. The V call is TRBV5-1, the J call TRBJ1-2; D gene ambiguous. CDR1 SGHRS and CDR2 YFSETQ come from the germline V gene. The CDR3 is 13 residues long. V shed 0 bases and J shed 2 bases, with 5 bases lying between them. The CDR3 DNA follows: TGCGCCAGCAGCTTGGTAGGAAACTATGGCTACACCTTC. Translation gives CASSLVGNYGYTF.

The V and J genes are TRBV7-3 and TRBJ2-1, with a tentative D call TRBD2 (5 bases). V shed 3 bases and J shed 10 bases, with 16 bases lying between them. Germline CDR1 and CDR2: SGHTA and FQGTGA. The CDR3 length is 14 residues. CDR3 residues: CASSLSGSLGEQFF. The CDR3 DNA reads as TGTGCCAGCAGCTTGTCGGGGAGCCTTGGGGAGCAGTTCTTC.

V is TRBV20-1 and J is TRBJ1-6, with a possible D match to TRBD1 (6 bases). V was clipped by 1 base and J by 14 bases, with 6 bases between them. Germline assignment: CDR1 DFQATT and CDR2 SNEGSKA (reference sequence). The CDR3 has 10 residues. The CDR3 DNA sequence: TGCAGTGCTAGAGCAGGGGCCCTCCACTTT. Translating gives CSARAGALHF.

The chain is built from TRBV5-1 and TRBJ2-2; 9 bases match TRBD2. Germline V lookup: CDR1 SGHRS, CDR2 YFSETQ. J gave up 7 bases and V 3 bases, and 7 bases lay outside the gene matches. The CDR3 totals 15 residues. The CDR3 DNA follows: TGCGCCAGCAGCTCACCTAGCGGGAAGGGCGGGGAGCTGTTTTTT. Translated: CASSSPSGKGGELFF. Full variable domain (remainder filled in from reference TRBV5-1 and TRBJ2-2): KAGVTQTPRYLIKTRGQQVTLSCSPISGHRSVSWYQQTPGQGLQFLFEYFSETQRNKGNFPGRFSGRQFSNSRSEMNVSTLELGDSALYLCASSSPSGKGGELFFGEGSRLTVL.

The CDR3 region has the DNA TGTGCCAGCTCCTGGACAGGGGAAGAGACCCAGTACTTC. Protein sequence: CASSWTGEETQYF. V and J are TRBV18 and TRBJ2-5, with 9 positions matching TRBD1. V was pared by 6 bases and J by 3 bases, with 2 bases of the junction left unmatched. The CDR3 runs to 13 residues. Per the germline V gene, CDR1 is KGHSH and CDR2 is LQKENI.

The V gene is TRBV7-2, the J gene TRBJ2-5; TRBD2 matches 10 bases. The CDR3 is 15 amino acids. CDR1 is SGHTA and CDR2 is FQGNSA in the germline V gene. Germline trimming cut 1 base from V and 7 bases from J; bases unmatched to any gene: 6. CDR3 loop: CASSLGSGGLVTQYF. CDR3 bases: TGTGCCAGCAGCTTAGGTAGCGGGGGGTTGGTGACCCAGTACTTC.

This clonotype was seen a single time. The chain combines TRBV20-1 with TRBJ1-5; D is uncertain. This CDR3 spans 13 amino acids. Trimming left V 5 bases short and J 0 bases short, with 8 bases between. CDR1 DFQATT and CDR2 SNEGSKA come from the germline V gene (reference sequence). CDR3 coding DNA: TGCAGTGCTGGGAGGTATAGCAATCAGCCCCAGCATTTT. Its translation is CSAGRYSNQPQHF.

This clonotype was counted between two and nine times. V usage is TRBV6-2 or TRBV6-3 and J usage is TRBJ1-5, with 12 nucleotides matching TRBD1. The V gene end was trimmed by 4 bases and the J gene end by 5 bases; junction bases not matched to a gene: 9. The CDR3 is 17 residues long. Germline CDR1 is MNHEY and CDR2 is SVGEGT. In DNA, the CDR3 is TGTGCCAGCAGTTCTTCCCGGGACAGGGGGCTGCATCAGCCCCAGCATTTT. Its translation is CASSSSRDRGLHQPQHF.

This rearrangement joins TRBV10-1 to TRBJ2-7, with 9 nucleotides matching TRBD2. Germline V gene lookup returns CDR1 WNHNN and CDR2 SYGVQD (reference sequence). The CDR3 is made up of 15 amino acids. V gave up 2 bases and J gave up 5 bases; unmatched junction bases: 7. The CDR3 here is CASSERLAGSHEQYF. CDR3 DNA sequence: TGCGCCAGCAGTGAGAGGCTAGCGGGATCCCACGAGCAGTACTTC.

This clonotype turned up a few times. The CDR3 protein is CATSDFLVNEQFF. The CDR3 DNA reads TGTGCCACCAGTGATTTTTTAGTGAATGAGCAGTTCTTC. The chain joins TRBV24-1 to TRBJ2-1; D remains ambiguous. CDR3 size: 13 residues. V lost 1 base and J 7 bases, leaving 7 bases between the germline ends. Per the germline V gene, CDR1 is KGHDR and CDR2 is SFDVKD.

The genes are TRBV11-2 and TRBJ2-7, with 9 nucleotides matching TRBD1. CDR3 size: 14 residues. Germline assignment: CDR1 SGHAT and CDR2 FQNNGV. J lost 6 bases, V lost 3 bases, and 6 bases had no gene match. This CDR3 reads CASSFRTGESEQYF. CDR3 in DNA: TGTGCCAGCAGCTTCCGGACAGGGGAATCCGAGCAGTACTTC.

This chain links TRBV20-1 with TRBJ2-3; 11 positions match TRBD2. This CDR3 has 15 residues. CDR1 and CDR2 from the germline V gene are DFQATT and SNEGSKA (reference sequence). After removal of 0 bases from V and 6 bases from J, the junction contained 5 bases not matched to a gene. The CDR3: CSARDPLAGGDTQYF. As DNA, the CDR3 is TGCAGTGCTAGAGATCCTCTAGCGGGAGGTGATACGCAGTATTTT.

The chain employs TRBV3-1 and TRBJ1-1; D unclear. Germline V lookup: CDR1 LGHDT, CDR2 YNNKEL (reference sequence). The CDR3 totals 13 residues. Trimming cost V 1 base and J 2 bases, with 5 bases left between them. The CDR3, as DNA: TGTGCCAGCAGCCAAGCGGAAAACACTGAAGCTTTCTTT. Its protein product is CASSQAENTEAFF.

There are a few counts of this clonotype. This rearrangement joins TRBV5-4 to TRBJ2-3, with 12 bases matching TRBD2. The trim removed 5 bases at V and 2 bases at J, leaving 6 bases unmatched. This CDR3 is built from 16 residues. The germline V gene encodes CDR1 SGHNT and CDR2 YYREEE (reference sequence). CDR3 residues: CASSTGLAGITDTQYF. In DNA, the CDR3 is TGTGCCAGCAGTACAGGACTAGCGGGAATCACAGATACGCAGTATTTT.

The chain uses TRBV4-1 and TRBJ2-1; 10 nucleotides agree with TRBD2. Losses at the gene ends were 5 bases for V and 8 bases for J; bases not matched to a gene: 9. There are 15 residues in the CDR3. CDR1 and CDR2 from the germline V gene are MGHRA and YSYEKL. The CDR3 DNA sequence: TGCGCCAGCAGCGTGAGCGGGAGGGCCTGGGATGAGCAGTTCTTC. It translates to CASSVSGRAWDEQFF.

This clonotype was seen more than once but under ten times. The chain carries TRBV6-1 and TRBJ1-6; D is undetermined. V dropped 5 bases and J dropped 8 bases, with 19 bases sitting between them. The CDR3 has 16 amino acids. Germline V lookup: CDR1 MNHNS, CDR2 SASEGT. CDR3: CASSNTRSRTHSPLHF. CDR3 sequence (DNA): TGTGCCAGCAGTAATACCCGAAGCAGGACCCATTCACCCCTCCACTTT.

The CDR3 reads CSARVRQGVYEQYF. The CDR3 nucleotides are TGCAGTGCTAGAGTCCGACAGGGTGTATACGAGCAGTACTTC. V usage is TRBV20-1 and J usage is TRBJ2-7; 7 bases line up with TRBD1. This CDR3 has 14 amino acids. The ends lost 1 base at V and 4 bases at J; junction bases unmatched: 7. The germline V gene encodes CDR1 DFQATT and CDR2 SNEGSKA (reference sequence).

This sequence joins TRBV7-2 and TRBJ2-7; D is unresolved. Per the germline V gene, CDR1 is SGHTA and CDR2 is FQGNSA. The CDR3 loop spans 13 amino acids. The V end was cut by 4 bases, the J end by 3 bases, with 10 bases between. CDR3 sequence: CASSSADGYEQYF. The CDR3 DNA sequence: TGTGCCAGCAGCTCGGCAGACGGCTACGAGCAGTACTTC.

This clonotype is a singleton in its sample. This chain connects TRBV3-1 to TRBJ1-1; D possibly corresponds to TRBD1 (5 bases). CDR3 length: 15 residues. V gave up 3 bases and J gave up 1 base, with 12 bases separating them. Germline V gene lookup returns CDR1 LGHDT and CDR2 YNNKEL (reference sequence). CDR3 sequence reads: CASSHWGGGNTEAFF. The CDR3 DNA reads as TGTGCCAGCAGCCATTGGGGCGGAGGGAACACTGAAGCTTTCTTT. Full variable domain (rest looked up from reference TRBV3-1 and TRBJ1-1): DTAVSQTPKYLVTQMGNDKSIKCEQNLGHDTMYWYKQDSKKFLKIMFSYNNKELIINETVPNRFSPKSPDKAHLNLHINSLELGDSAVYFCASSHWGGGNTEAFFGQGTRLTVV.

The chain recombines TRBV20-1 with TRBJ2-2; D is possibly TRBD2 (6 bases). Per the germline V gene, CDR1 is DFQATT and CDR2 is SNEGSKA (reference sequence). The CDR3 loop spans 14 amino acids. V was pared by 6 bases and J by 3 bases, with 14 bases between. The DNA for the CDR3 is TGCAGTGCGAGGGGTCAGCGGGACACCGGGGAGCTGTTTTTT. Amino acids: CSARGQRDTGELFF.

The rearrangement joins TRBV9 to TRBJ2-4; 12 bases line up with TRBD2. V was pared by 0 bases and J by 0 bases, with 7 bases of the junction left unmatched. This CDR3 contains 19 residues. Per the germline V gene, CDR1 is SGDLS and CDR2 is YYNGEE. The CDR3 region is CASSVEPSGRALAKNIQYF. The CDR3 nucleotides read TGTGCCAGCAGCGTAGAACCTAGCGGGAGGGCCTTAGCCAAAAACATTCAGTACTTC.

The chain joins TRBV2 to TRBJ2-3, with 9 bases that match TRBD1. J lost 4 bases, V lost 3 bases, and 5 bases had no gene match. The CDR3 totals 15 residues. Germline V gives CDR1 SNHLY, CDR2 FYNNEI. The CDR3 sequence is CASSDRQGVSDTQYF. The CDR3 coding sequence is TGTGCCAGCAGTGATAGACAGGGGGTTTCAGATACGCAGTATTTT.

The CDR3 DNA is TGTGCCAGCAGCGAGGGACTAGCGGTCGTAGGTGAGCAGTTCTTC. Translated: CASSEGLAVVGEQFF. The chain is built from TRBV9 and TRBJ2-1, with 11 bases fitting TRBD2. This CDR3 is 15 amino acids long. Germline V gene data show CDR1 as SGDLS and CDR2 as YYNGEE. V lost 3 bases and J lost 9; bases outside the gene matches: 8.

This chain joins TRBV19 and TRBJ2-7; unclear D gene. The germline V gene encodes CDR1 LNHDA and CDR2 SQIVND (reference sequence). The ends were cut back, 5 bases at V and 0 bases at J, with 11 bases in the middle. CDR3 length: 14 residues. The CDR3 DNA follows: TGTGCCAGTAGTTCTCGGATGGGCTCCTACGAGCAGTACTTC. It yields the protein CASSSRMGSYEQYF.

The chain recombines TRBV18 with TRBJ2-1; D ambiguous. CDR1 is KGHSH, CDR2 LQKENI, per germline. The V and J ends lost 6 bases and 5 bases respectively, with 11 bases between them. CDR3 length: 13 residues. The CDR3 DNA follows: TGTGCCAGCTCCCGAGACATAAACAATGAGCAGTTCTTC. This translates into CASSRDINNEQFF.

The rearrangement links TRBV5-1 to TRBJ2-2; TRBD1 matches at 7 bases. J was trimmed by 4 bases and V by 3 bases; bases with no gene match: 6. Germline CDR1 reads SGHRS; CDR2 reads YFSETQ. This CDR3 spans 15 amino acids. The CDR3 nucleotides are TGCGCCAGCAGCTGGACGACAGGGAGCACCGGGGAGCTGTTTTTT. Translation: CASSWTTGSTGELFF.

This clonotype was recorded a few times. CDR3 sequence: CASSQAAGYSYNEQFF. In nucleotides, the CDR3 is TGCGCCAGCAGCCAAGCAGCGGGGTACTCCTACAATGAGCAGTTCTTC. The rearrangement uses TRBV4-3 and TRBJ2-1; 7 nucleotides line up with TRBD2. The junction had 3 bases not matched to a gene; V was cut back by 1 base and J by 0 bases. From germline, CDR1 is LGHNA and CDR2 YSLEER. The CDR3 consists of 16 residues.

This rearrangement joins TRBV18 to TRBJ1-2; D remains unclear. Germline assignment: CDR1 KGHSH and CDR2 LQKENI. The CDR3 totals 14 residues. Trimming stripped 0 bases from V and 0 bases from J, with 5 bases between. The CDR3 nucleotides are TGTGCCAGCTCACCACCGCCAGCTAACTATGGCTACACCTTC. This encodes CASSPPPANYGYTF.

This clonotype came up a few times. The chain uses TRBV5-1 and TRBJ2-3, with a possible D match to TRBD1 (5 bases). Trimming removed 2 bases from V and 10 bases from J, with 23 bases in between. The germline CDR1 and CDR2 sequences are SGHRS and YFSETQ. The CDR3 is 16 residues long. The CDR3 DNA reads TGCGCCAGCAGCTTCTCAGGGCAGGGCCCCAGGGTTGCGCAGTATTTT. Its translation is CASSFSGQGPRVAQYF.

This clonotype was detected ten times or more. The chain uses TRBV7-9 and TRBJ2-1, with 7 bases that match TRBD1. This CDR3 comprises 14 residues. Trimming took 5 bases from V and 2 from J; bases not matched to a gene: 3. Per germline, CDR1 SEHNR and CDR2 FQNEAQ (reference sequence). This CDR3 reads CASSPDRAYNEQFF. The DNA for the CDR3 is TGTGCCAGCAGCCCCGACAGGGCCTACAATGAGCAGTTCTTC.

The sample holds many counts of this clonotype. This sequence joins TRBV7-8 and TRBJ1-1, with 7 bases aligning to TRBD1. Germline loops: CDR1 SGHVS, CDR2 FQNEAQ. Germline trimming cut 1 base from V and 11 bases from J; bases unmatched to any gene: 7. The CDR3 loop spans 13 amino acids. As DNA, the CDR3 is TGTGCCAGCAGCTTAGGACAGGGTGGCGGGGCTTTCTTT. Translated: CASSLGQGGGAFF.

The V and J genes are TRBV20-1 and TRBJ2-5; D not resolved. Per germline, CDR1 DFQATT and CDR2 SNEGSKA (reference sequence). The V gene lost 8 bases and the J gene lost 7 bases, with 8 bases spanning the gap. This CDR3 is 9 amino acids long. CDR3 amino acids: CSPGGTQYF. As DNA, the CDR3 is TGCAGTCCGGGCGGGACCCAGTACTTC.